This T cell receptor beta chain was obtained from a study of T cells in Graves' hyperthyroidism and ophthalmopathy. TCR beta CDR3 regions were amplified from RNA transcripts. HTBI primers were used for first-round RT-PCR of the TCR CDR3. One entry per CDR3 protein results from TCRdb running MiXCR on the multiplex PCR reads. The sample gives fewer than 550,000 distinct CDR3 sequences, roughly 14% of which show up once; less than 15% is in the top ten. This clonotype originated in a woman between 18 and 29 years old with Graves' hyperthyroidism. Sequenced input: blood.

The CDR3 DNA follows: TGTGCCACAAGCAGGGGGATCAATCAGCCCCAGCATTTT. This encodes CATSRGINQPQHF. The chain couples TRBV19 to TRBJ1-5, with 7 positions matching TRBD1. Germline-derived CDR1 and CDR2 are LNHDA and SQIVND (reference sequence). This CDR3 is built from 13 residues. V lost 10 bases, J lost 3 bases, and 6 bases stayed unmatched.